A single sample gave rise to the 13 T cell receptor beta chains below, sequenced in a study of blood T cell repertoires in COVID-19. This table comes from immunoSEQ multiplex PCR, and its TCRdb copy is limited to in-frame clones, with some not included. The profile shows about 70,000 clones, around 86% of them singletons. Material: peripheral blood. The receptors come from a man in his sixties or seventies with active COVID-19.

V gene TRBV30 combines with J gene TRBJ1-4; D is possibly TRBD1 (6 bases). The CDR3 totals 13 residues. V lost 5 bases and J 7 bases, leaving 14 bases between the germline ends. Germline values: CDR1 GTSNPN, CDR2 SVGIG (reference sequence). CDR3 sequence reads: CAWSRGAGEKLFF. DNA of the CDR3: TGTGCCTGGTCGCGGGGGGCGGGTGAAAAACTGTTTTTT.

V usage is TRBV7-3 and J usage is TRBJ2-6; perhaps TRBD2 as D (6 bases). The CDR3 has 16 residues. Germline loops: CDR1 SGHTA, CDR2 FQGTGA. V lost 5 bases to trimming and J lost 4 bases, with 15 bases between them. CDR3 region: CASSPVAGFGANVLTF. CDR3 bases: TGTGCCAGCAGCCCCGTTGCGGGGTTCGGGGCCAACGTCCTGACTTTC. Full variable domain (outside the CDR3, taken from reference TRBV7-3 and TRBJ2-6): GAGVSQTPSNKVTEKGKYVELRCDPISGHTALYWYRQSLGQGPEFLIYFQGTGAADDSGLPNDRFFAVRPEGSVSTLKIQRTERGDSAVYLCASSPVAGFGANVLTFGAGSRLTVL.

The rearrangement joins TRBV5-4 to TRBJ2-5, with a weak D call TRBD1 (5 bases). Trimming cost V 9 bases and J 1 base, with 13 bases left between them. Per germline, CDR1 SGHNT and CDR2 YYREEE (reference sequence). This CDR3 has 13 amino acids. This CDR3 is CATLRQPQETQYF. CDR3 sequence (DNA): TGTGCCACCCTGCGACAGCCCCAAGAGACCCAGTACTTC. The full variable domain, its missing parts supplied by reference TRBV5-4 and TRBJ2-5, is ETGVTQSPTHLIKTRGQQVTLRCSSQSGHNTVSWYQQALGQGPQFIFQYYREEENGRGNFPPRFSGLQFPNYSSELNVNALELDDSALYLCATLRQPQETQYFGPGTRLLVL.

This clone was seen more than once but under ten times. This chain links TRBV18 with TRBJ2-3; tentative D call: TRBD1 (8 bases). The germline V and J ends were trimmed by 3 bases and 6 bases, with 16 bases remaining between them. CDR1 is KGHSH, CDR2 LQKENI, per germline. The CDR3 runs 15 residues. The CDR3 bases are TGTGCCAGCTCACCCGCCGGACAGGGAGGGGATACGCAGTATTTT. This translates into CASSPAGQGGDTQYF.

V gene TRBV19 combines with J gene TRBJ1-2; 9 positions agree with TRBD1. Trimming at V came to 3 bases and at J to 2 bases, leaving 4 bases not matched to a gene. The CDR3 is 15 residues long. Per germline, CDR1 LNHDA and CDR2 SQIVND (reference sequence). DNA for the CDR3: TGTGCCAGTAGTATCGGACAGGGGTTAAACTATGGCTACACCTTC. This encodes CASSIGQGLNYGYTF.

As concerns this clone: Relative to the germline gene, one junction end is altered; a read error may explain this. The chain uses TRBV19 and TRBJ2-1, with TRBD2 as a possible D gene (6 bases). The CDR3 length is 12 residues. The germline CDR1 and CDR2 sequences are LNHDA and SQIVND (reference sequence). This CDR3 reads CAVAAVHNEQFF. CDR3 bases: TGCGCTGTAGCGGCGGTACACAATGAGCAGTTCTTC.

This chain links TRBV19 with TRBJ2-7; 9 nucleotides align to TRBD1. CDR3 length: 15 residues. From germline, CDR1 is LNHDA and CDR2 SQIVND (reference sequence). With V trimmed by 6 bases and J by 6 bases, 12 bases remained unmatched. CDR3: CASSPGTGSSGEQYF. CDR3 DNA sequence: TGTGCCAGTAGCCCCGGGACAGGGTCTTCGGGCGAGCAGTACTTC.

The chain couples TRBV19 to TRBJ1-4; the match to TRBD1 covers 11 bases. The CDR3 sequence is 15 residues long. The J segment lost 7 bases and the V segment lost 5 bases, leaving 6 bases of the junction unmatched. The V gene's germline CDR1 is LNHDA and CDR2 SQIVND (reference sequence). CDR3 nucleotide sequence: TGTGCCAGTAGTGGACGGACAGGGGGCAGTGAAAAACTGTTTTTT. Its translation is CASSGRTGGSEKLFF.

This rearrangement joins TRBV10-3 to TRBJ2-7, with 10 bases aligning to TRBD2. The CDR3 totals 16 residues. The V gene's germline CDR1 is ENHRY and CDR2 SYGVKD. J lost 1 base, V lost 4 bases, and 7 bases had no gene match. The DNA of the CDR3 is TGTGCCATCAGTGGGGGGGCTAGCGGGAGTTCCTACGAGCAGTACTTC. Translated, it gives CAISGGASGSSYEQYF.

V gene TRBV19 combines with J gene TRBJ1-2; D uncertain. In germline, CDR1 is LNHDA, CDR2 SQIVND (reference sequence). V dropped 3 bases and J dropped 4 bases, with 15 bases sitting between them. There are 15 residues in the CDR3. CDR3 sequence: CASSIKAEGGYGYTF. CDR3 nucleotides: TGTGCCAGTAGTATTAAGGCGGAGGGCGGCTATGGCTACACCTTC. Full variable domain (remainder filled in from reference TRBV19 and TRBJ1-2): DGGITQSPKYLFRKEGQNVTLSCEQNLNHDAMYWYRQDPGQGLRLIYYSQIVNDFQKGDIAEGYSVSREKKESFPLTVTSAQKNPTAFYLCASSIKAEGGYGYTFGSGTRLTVV.

V and J are TRBV4-3 and TRBJ2-5, with TRBD1 as a possible D gene (6 bases). The CDR3 sequence is 17 residues long. Germline CDR1 LGHNA, CDR2 YSLEER. Trimming shortened V by 2 bases and J by 4 bases, and 20 bases separated the two germline ends. In nucleotides, the CDR3 is TGCGCCAGCAGCCAACGACTCACAGGGCTTGGAGGAGAGACCCAGTACTTC. This sequence encodes CASSQRLTGLGGETQYF.

The chain employs TRBV12-3 or TRBV12-4 and TRBJ2-2, with D uncertain. Deletions cut 3 bases from V and 6 bases from J, with 5 bases between. CDR3 length: 12 amino acids. CDR3 protein: CASSFPAGELFF. In DNA, the CDR3 is TGTGCCAGCAGTTTCCCGGCCGGGGAGCTGTTTTTT.

This sequence joins TRBV13 and TRBJ2-7; D may be TRBD2 (6 bases). V was clipped by 5 bases and J by 3 bases, with 14 bases between them. The CDR3 totals 14 residues. Germline V gene lookup returns CDR1 PRHDT and CDR2 FYEKMQ (reference sequence). CDR3 region: CASSPRDSSYEQYF. CDR3 coding DNA: TGTGCCAGCAGCCCACGGGACTCGAGCTACGAGCAGTACTTC.